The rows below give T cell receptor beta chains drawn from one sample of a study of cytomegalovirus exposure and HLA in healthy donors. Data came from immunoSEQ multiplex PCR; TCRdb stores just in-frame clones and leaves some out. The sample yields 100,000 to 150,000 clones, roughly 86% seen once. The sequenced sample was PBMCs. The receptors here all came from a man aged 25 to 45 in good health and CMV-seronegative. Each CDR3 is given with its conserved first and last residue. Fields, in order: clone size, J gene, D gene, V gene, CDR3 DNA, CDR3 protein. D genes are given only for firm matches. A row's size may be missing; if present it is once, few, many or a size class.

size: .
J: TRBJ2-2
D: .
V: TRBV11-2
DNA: TGTGCCAGCAGCTCAGGGGCCCATACCACCGGGGAGCTGTTTTTT
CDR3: CASSSGAHTTGELFF

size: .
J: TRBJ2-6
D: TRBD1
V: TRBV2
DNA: TGTGCCAGCACGGGACAGGGGTCGGCTGGGGCCAACGTCCTGACTTTC
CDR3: CASTGQGSAGANVLTF

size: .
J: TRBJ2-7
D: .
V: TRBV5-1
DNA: TGCGCCAGCAGCTTCTCTCCTAGTCACCCCTACGAGCAGTACTTC
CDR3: CASSFSPSHPYEQYF

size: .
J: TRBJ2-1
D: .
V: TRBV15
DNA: TGTGCCACCAGTGGGGCGTGGGATGAGCAGTTCTTC
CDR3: CATSGAWDEQFF

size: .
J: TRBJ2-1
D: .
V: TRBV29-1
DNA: TGCAGCGCCCGGGATTACACTTACAATGAGCAGTTCTTC
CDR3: CSARDYTYNEQFF

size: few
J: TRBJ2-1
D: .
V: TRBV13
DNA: TGTGCCAGCAGCTTAAGTGGGCTCAATGAGCAGTTCTTC
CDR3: CASSLSGLNEQFF

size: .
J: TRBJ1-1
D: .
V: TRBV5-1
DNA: TGCGCCAGCAGCTTGTTATCGAACACTGAAGCTTTCTTT
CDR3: CASSLLSNTEAFF

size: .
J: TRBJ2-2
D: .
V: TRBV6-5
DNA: TGTGCCAGCAGTTACTTAGGTAGCGCGAACACCGGGGAGCTGTTTTTT
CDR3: CASSYLGSANTGELFF

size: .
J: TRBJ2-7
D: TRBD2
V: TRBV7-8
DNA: TGTGCCAGCAGCTTAGCGGGAGGGCTCAGAGAGCAGTACTTC
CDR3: CASSLAGGLREQYF

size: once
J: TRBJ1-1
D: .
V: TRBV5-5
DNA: TGTGCCAGCGGTCGACTGGTGAACACTGAAGCTTTCTTT
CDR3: CASGRLVNTEAFF

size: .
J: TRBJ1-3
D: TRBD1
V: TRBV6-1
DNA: TGTGCCAGCAGTGCCAGACAGGGCCCCTCTGGAAACACCATATATTTT
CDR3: CASSARQGPSGNTIYF

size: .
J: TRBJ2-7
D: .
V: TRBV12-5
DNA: TGTGCTAGTGGTTTGAAGACTCTCCTCGAGACTCGCTACGAGCAGTACTTC
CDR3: CASGLKTLLETRYEQYF

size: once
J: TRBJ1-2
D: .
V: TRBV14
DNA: TGTGCCAGCAGCCGGCAGGCCTCCTATGGCTACACCTTC
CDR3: CASSRQASYGYTF

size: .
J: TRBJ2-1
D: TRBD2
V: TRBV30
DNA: TGTGCCTGGAGTGTCCCCAGCGGGAGATGGAGCTCCTACAATGAGCAGTTCTTC
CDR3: CAWSVPSGRWSSYNEQFF

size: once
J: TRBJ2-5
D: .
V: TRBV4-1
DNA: TGCGCCAGCAGCCAACCGGGGGGCAAGGAGACCCAGTACTTC
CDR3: CASSQPGGKETQYF

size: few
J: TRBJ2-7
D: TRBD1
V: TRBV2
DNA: TGTGCCAGCAACTTACCGGGACAGCCCTACGAGCAGTACTTC
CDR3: CASNLPGQPYEQYF

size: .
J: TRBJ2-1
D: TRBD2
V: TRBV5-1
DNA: TGCGCCAGCAGCTCCCCCGGCGGCGGGAGTTCGAATGAGCAGTTCTTC
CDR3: CASSSPGGGSSNEQFF

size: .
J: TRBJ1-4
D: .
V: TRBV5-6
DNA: TGTGCCAGCAGCTCTTTAAAACTCACTAATGAAAAACTGTTTTTT
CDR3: CASSSLKLTNEKLFF

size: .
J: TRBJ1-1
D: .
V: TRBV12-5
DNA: TGTGCTAGTGGTTTGCTGGACAGCACTGAAGCTTTCTTT
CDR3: CASGLLDSTEAFF

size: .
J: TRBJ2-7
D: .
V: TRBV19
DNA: TGTGCCAGTAGTATAGTTCCTAGCTCCTACGAGCAGTACTTC
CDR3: CASSIVPSSYEQYF

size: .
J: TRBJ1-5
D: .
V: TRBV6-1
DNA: TGTGCCAGCAGTGAACGTCGGGATCAGCCCCAGCATTTT
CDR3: CASSERRDQPQHF

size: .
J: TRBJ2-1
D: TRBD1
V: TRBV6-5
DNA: TGTGCCAGCAACTCCGGGACAGAAGAGCCTGAGCAGTTCTTC
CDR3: CASNSGTEEPEQFF

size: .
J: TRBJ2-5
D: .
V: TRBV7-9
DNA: TGTGCCAGCCTCAAGGCGGGTCCCTCGTCCCAAGAGACCCAGTACTTC
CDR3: CASLKAGPSSQETQYF

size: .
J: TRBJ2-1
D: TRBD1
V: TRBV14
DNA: TGTGCCAGCAGCCAAGGTCAGGATCACAGGGGGTACAATGAGCAGTTCTTC
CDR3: CASSQGQDHRGYNEQFF

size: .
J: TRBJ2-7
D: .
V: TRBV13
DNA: TGTGCCAGCAGCCCTGGGGGGTCGTCCTACGAGCAGTACTTC
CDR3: CASSPGGSSYEQYF

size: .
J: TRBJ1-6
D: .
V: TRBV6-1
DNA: TGTGCCAGCAGTGAAGCGGAATCCGCAGGTAATTCACCCCTCCACTTT
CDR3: CASSEAESAGNSPLHF

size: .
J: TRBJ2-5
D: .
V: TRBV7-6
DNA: TGTGCCAGCAGCTTTGATCCCCAGCGGGCTAACTCAGAGACCCAGTACTTC
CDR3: CASSFDPQRANSETQYF

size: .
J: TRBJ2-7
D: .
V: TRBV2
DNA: TGTGCCAGCAGGGCGCGGGCCCAGGTTTCCTACGAGCAGTACTTC
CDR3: CASRARAQVSYEQYF

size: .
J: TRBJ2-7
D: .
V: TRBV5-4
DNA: TGTGCCAGCAGCTCATGGACACAAGCCCCCTACGAGCAGTACTTC
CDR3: CASSSWTQAPYEQYF

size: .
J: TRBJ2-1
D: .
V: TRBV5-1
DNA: TGCGCCAGCAGCATAGACAGGCTCTCCTACAATGAGCAGTTCTTC
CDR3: CASSIDRLSYNEQFF

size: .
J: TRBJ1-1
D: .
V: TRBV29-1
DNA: TGCAGCGTCCAGGAGGGCGCAGGAAACACTGAAGCTTTCTTT
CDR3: CSVQEGAGNTEAFF

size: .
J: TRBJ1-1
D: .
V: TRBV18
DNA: TGTGCCAGCTCAGACGGACAGCAAAAGTCAGCTTTCTTT
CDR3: CASSDGQQKSAFF

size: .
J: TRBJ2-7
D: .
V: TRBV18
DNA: TGTGCCAGCTCGCAGGATTACGAGCAGTACTTC
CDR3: CASSQDYEQYF

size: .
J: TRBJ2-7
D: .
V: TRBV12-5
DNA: TGTGCTAGTGGCCCAGGTTCCTCCTACGAGCAGTACTTC
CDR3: CASGPGSSYEQYF

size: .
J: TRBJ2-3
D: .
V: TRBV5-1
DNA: TGCGCCAGCAGCTCCACCGGGGCGGGACCGGCAGATACGCAGTATTTT
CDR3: CASSSTGAGPADTQYF

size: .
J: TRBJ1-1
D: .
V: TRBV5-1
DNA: TGCGCCAGCAGCTTAGGACAGATGAACACTGAAGCTTTCTTT
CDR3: CASSLGQMNTEAFF

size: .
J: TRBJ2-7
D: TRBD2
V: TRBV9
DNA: TGTGCCAGCAGCGCCAACGGGACTAGCGTCCACGAGCAGTACTTC
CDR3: CASSANGTSVHEQYF

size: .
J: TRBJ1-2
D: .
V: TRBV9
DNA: TGTGCCAGCAACCCCCACAGGGAAGACAACTATGGCTACACCTTC
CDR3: CASNPHREDNYGYTF

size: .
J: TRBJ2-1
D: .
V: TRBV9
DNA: TGTGCCAGCAGCGTAAGCAGGGCCAATGAGCAGTTCTTC
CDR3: CASSVSRANEQFF

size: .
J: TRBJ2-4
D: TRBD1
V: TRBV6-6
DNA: TGTGCCAGCAGTTACGGGACAGACCCAGCCAAAAACATTCAGTACTTC
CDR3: CASSYGTDPAKNIQYF

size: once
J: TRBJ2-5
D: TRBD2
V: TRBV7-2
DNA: TGTGCCAGCAGCACTAGCCTGGGCGGGGGGGTTTTCGAGACCCAGTACTTC
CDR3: CASSTSLGGGVFETQYF